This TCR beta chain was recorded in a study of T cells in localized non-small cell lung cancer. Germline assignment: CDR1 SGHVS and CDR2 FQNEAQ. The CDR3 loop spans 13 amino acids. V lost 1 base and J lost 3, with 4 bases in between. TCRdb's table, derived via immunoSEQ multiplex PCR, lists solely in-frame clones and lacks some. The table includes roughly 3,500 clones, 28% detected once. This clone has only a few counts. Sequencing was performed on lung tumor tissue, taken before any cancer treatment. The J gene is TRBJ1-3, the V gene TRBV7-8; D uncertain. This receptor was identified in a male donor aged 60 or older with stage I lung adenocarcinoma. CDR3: CASSLGSGNTIYF. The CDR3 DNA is TGTGCCAGCAGCTTAGGGAGTGGAAACACCATATATTTT.